The T cell receptor (beta chain) under discussion was sequenced for a study of graft-versus-host responses after intestinal transplantation. TCRdb's copy holds only in-frame clones and misses some; the assay was immunoSEQ multiplex PCR. The table records some 43,000 clones, over 85% of them present only once. The CDR3 is 12 amino acids. V gene TRBV21-1 combines with J gene TRBJ2-1. TRBV21-1 is annotated as a pseudogene. This clonotype was sampled from a human patient who received an intestinal transplant, so some T cells may come from the graft donor. The sequencing used PBMCs, collected approximately 350 days after intestinal transplant. DNA of the CDR3: TGTGCCAGCAGCAGGGGTAACAATGAGCAGTTCTTC. Translated: CASSRGNNEQFF.